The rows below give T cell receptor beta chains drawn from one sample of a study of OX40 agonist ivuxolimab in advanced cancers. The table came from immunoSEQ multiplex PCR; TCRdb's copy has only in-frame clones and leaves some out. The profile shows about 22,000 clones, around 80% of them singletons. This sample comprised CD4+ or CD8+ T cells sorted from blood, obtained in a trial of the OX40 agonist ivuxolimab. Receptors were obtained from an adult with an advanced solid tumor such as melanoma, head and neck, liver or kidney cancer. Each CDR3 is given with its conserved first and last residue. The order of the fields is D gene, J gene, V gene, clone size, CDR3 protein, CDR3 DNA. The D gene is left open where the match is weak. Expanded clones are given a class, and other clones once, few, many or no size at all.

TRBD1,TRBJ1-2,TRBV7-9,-,CASSLVSTAGGPMGYGYTF,TGTGCCAGCAGCTTAGTCTCCACGGCAGGGGGCCCTATGGGCTATGGCTACACCTTC
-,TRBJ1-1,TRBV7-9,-,CASSLDAGLRSEAFF,TGTGCCAGCAGCTTAGATGCAGGGCTTCGGTCTGAAGCTTTCTTT
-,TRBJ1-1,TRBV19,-,CASSIDGDADEAFF,TGTGCCAGTAGTATAGACGGGGACGCCGATGAAGCTTTCTTT
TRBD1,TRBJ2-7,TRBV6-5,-,CASSYSGTGREQYF,TGTGCCAGCAGTTACTCCGGGACAGGGCGCGAGCAGTACTTC
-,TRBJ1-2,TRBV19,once,CASTPLSGDGYTF,TGTGCCAGTACCCCGCTCTCCGGGGATGGCTACACCTTC
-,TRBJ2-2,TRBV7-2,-,CASSLQGAYTGELFF,TGTGCCAGCAGCTTACAAGGGGCGTACACCGGGGAGCTGTTTTTT
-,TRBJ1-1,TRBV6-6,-,CASSYKGISEAFF,TGTGCCAGCAGTTACAAGGGGATTTCTGAAGCTTTCTTT
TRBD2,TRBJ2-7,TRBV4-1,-,CASSQELAGASYEQYF,TGCGCCAGCAGCCAAGAACTAGCGGGGGCCTCCTACGAGCAGTACTTC
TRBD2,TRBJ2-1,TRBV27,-,CASSLSGLAEYNEQFF,TGTGCCAGCAGTTTATCGGGACTAGCAGAGTACAATGAGCAGTTCTTC
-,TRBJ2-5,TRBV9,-,CASSSGRVQETQYF,TGTGCCAGCAGCTCTGGCAGGGTCCAAGAGACCCAGTACTTC
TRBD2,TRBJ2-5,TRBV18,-,CASSPEWRGGRETQYF,TGTGCCAGCTCACCAGAATGGCGGGGGGGCCGAGAGACCCAGTACTTC
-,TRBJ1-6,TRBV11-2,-,CASSFAGSYNSPLHF,TGTGCCAGCAGCTTTGCGGGCTCCTATAATTCACCCCTCCACTTT
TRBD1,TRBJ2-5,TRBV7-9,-,CASSQVTGGGETQYF,TGTGCCAGCAGCCAAGTGACAGGGGGCGGGGAGACCCAGTACTTC
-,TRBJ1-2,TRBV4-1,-,CASSQGQVYGYTF,TGCGCCAGCAGCCAAGGACAGGTCTATGGCTACACCTTC
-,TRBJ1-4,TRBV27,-,CASSETRGKLFF,TGTGCCAGCAGCGAGACCAGGGGAAAACTGTTTTTT
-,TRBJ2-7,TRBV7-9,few,CASSLDWREDNEQYF,TGTGCCAGCAGCTTAGACTGGCGGGAAGACAACGAGCAGTACTTC
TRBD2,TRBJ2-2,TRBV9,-,CASSPGTSGGNGELFF,TGTGCCAGCAGCCCCGGGACTAGCGGGGGTAACGGGGAGCTGTTTTTT
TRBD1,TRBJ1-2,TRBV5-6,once,CASSLSWGDGTEYGYTF,TGTGCCAGCAGCTTGAGTTGGGGGGACGGGACAGAGTATGGCTACACCTTC
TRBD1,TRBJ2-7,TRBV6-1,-,CATTGGETYEQYF,TGTGCCACCACAGGGGGCGAAACCTACGAGCAGTACTTC
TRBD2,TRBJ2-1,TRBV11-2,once,CASSLEALAGGSSYNEQFF,TGTGCCAGCAGCTTAGAGGCGCTAGCGGGAGGTAGCTCCTACAATGAGCAGTTCTTC
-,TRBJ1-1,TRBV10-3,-,CAISDLGQEAFF,TGTGCCATCAGTGACCTGGGGCAGGAAGCTTTCTTT
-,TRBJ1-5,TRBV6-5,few,CASRRDLKGPQHF,TGTGCCAGCAGACGGGACCTGAAGGGACCCCAGCATTTT
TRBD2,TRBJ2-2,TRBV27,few,CASSIQRTSGPRGGGELFF,TGTGCCAGCAGTATCCAGCGGACTAGCGGCCCTCGGGGTGGCGGGGAGCTGTTTTTT
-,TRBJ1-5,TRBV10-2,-,CASGLQPQHF,TGCGCCAGTGGTTTGCAGCCCCAGCATTTT
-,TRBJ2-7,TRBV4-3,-,CASSPSIGLSREQYF,TGCGCCAGCAGCCCTTCAATCGGGCTGAGTAGGGAGCAGTACTTC
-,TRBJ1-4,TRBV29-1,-,CSVEDDGATNEKLFF,TGCAGCGTTGAAGATGATGGGGCAACTAATGAAAAACTGTTTTTT
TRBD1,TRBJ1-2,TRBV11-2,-,CASTRLDRGDGYTF,TGTGCCAGCACGAGGTTGGACAGGGGAGACGGCTACACCTTC
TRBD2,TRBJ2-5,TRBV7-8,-,CASSLGTSGGTQYF,TGTGCCAGCAGCCTTGGGACTAGCGGTGGGACCCAGTACTTC
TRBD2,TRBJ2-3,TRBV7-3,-,CASSLTGLASFTDTQYF,TGTGCCAGCAGCTTAACCGGACTAGCCTCCTTCACAGATACGCAGTATTTT
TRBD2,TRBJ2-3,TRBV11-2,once,CASSLGGRVGDTQYF,TGTGCCAGCAGCTTAGGAGGGAGGGTTGGAGATACGCAGTATTTT
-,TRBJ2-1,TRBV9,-,CASSVGGVYEQFF,TGTGCCAGCAGCGTAGGGGGGGTCTATGAGCAGTTCTTC
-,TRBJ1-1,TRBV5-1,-,CATHTGPMNTEAFF,TGCGCCACTCATACAGGGCCCATGAACACTGAAGCTTTCTTT
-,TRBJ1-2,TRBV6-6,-,CASSQAGRRVGYTF,TGTGCCAGCAGTCAAGCCGGCAGGCGGGTTGGCTACACCTTC
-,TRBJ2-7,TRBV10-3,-,CAISEEVSYEQYF,TGTGCCATCAGTGAGGAGGTTTCCTACGAGCAGTACTTC
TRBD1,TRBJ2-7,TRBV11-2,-,CASSPNRGTEQYF,TGTGCCAGCAGCCCCAACAGGGGTACCGAGCAGTACTTC
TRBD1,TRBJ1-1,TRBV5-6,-,CASSFGQGRTEAFF,TGTGCCAGCAGCTTCGGACAGGGGAGGACTGAAGCTTTCTTT
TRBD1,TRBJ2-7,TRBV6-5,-,CASSYRGLSYEQYF,TGTGCCAGCAGTTATAGGGGGCTGAGCTACGAGCAGTACTTC
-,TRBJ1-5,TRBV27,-,CASRATGLRGQPQHF,TGTGCCAGCAGGGCCACAGGGTTAAGAGGTCAGCCCCAGCATTTT
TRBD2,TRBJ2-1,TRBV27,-,CASSLLAGGPIKQFF,TGTGCCAGCAGTTTATTAGCGGGGGGGCCAATAAAGCAGTTCTTC
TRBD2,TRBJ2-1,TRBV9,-,CASSPSGNGNEQFF,TGTGCCAGCAGCCCAAGCGGGAATGGCAATGAGCAGTTCTTC
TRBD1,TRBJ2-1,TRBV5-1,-,CASSNDRVILNEQFF,TGCGCCAGCAGCAACGACAGGGTAATTTTGAATGAGCAGTTCTTC
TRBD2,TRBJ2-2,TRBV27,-,CASSPPGLVGTGELFF,TGTGCCAGCAGTCCCCCGGGACTAGTGGGCACCGGGGAGCTGTTTTTT
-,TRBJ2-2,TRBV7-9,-,CASSLAAINTGELFF,TGTGCCAGCAGCTTAGCAGCTATTAACACCGGGGAGCTGTTTTTT
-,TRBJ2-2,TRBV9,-,CASARLPGELFF,TGTGCCAGCGCCCGTCTGCCCGGGGAGCTGTTTTTT